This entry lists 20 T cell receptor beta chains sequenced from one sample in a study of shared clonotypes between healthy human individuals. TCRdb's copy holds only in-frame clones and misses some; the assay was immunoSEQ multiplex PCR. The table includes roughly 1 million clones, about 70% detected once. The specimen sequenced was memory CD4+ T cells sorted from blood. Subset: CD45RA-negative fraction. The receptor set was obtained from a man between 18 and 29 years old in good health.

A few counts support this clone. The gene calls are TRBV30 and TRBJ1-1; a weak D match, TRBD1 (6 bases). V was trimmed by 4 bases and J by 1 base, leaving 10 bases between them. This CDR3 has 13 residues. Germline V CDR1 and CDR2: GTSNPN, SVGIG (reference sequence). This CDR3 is CAWINRENTEAFF. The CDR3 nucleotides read TGTGCCTGGATCAACAGGGAGAACACTGAAGCTTTCTTT.

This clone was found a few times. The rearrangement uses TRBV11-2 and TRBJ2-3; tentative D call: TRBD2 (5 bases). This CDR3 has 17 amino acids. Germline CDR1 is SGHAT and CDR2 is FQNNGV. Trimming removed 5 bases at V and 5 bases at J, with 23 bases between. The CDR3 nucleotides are TGTGCCAGCAGCCCTACCTCCCTGGGGTTCGGGAAAGATACGCAGTATTTT. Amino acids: CASSPTSLGFGKDTQYF. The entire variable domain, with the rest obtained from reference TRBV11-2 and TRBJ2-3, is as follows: EAGVAQSPRYKIIEKRQSVAFWCNPISGHATLYWYQQILGQGPKLLIQFQNNGVVDDSQLPKDRFSAERLKGVDSTLKIQPAKLEDSAVYLCASSPTSLGFGKDTQYFGPGTRLTVL.

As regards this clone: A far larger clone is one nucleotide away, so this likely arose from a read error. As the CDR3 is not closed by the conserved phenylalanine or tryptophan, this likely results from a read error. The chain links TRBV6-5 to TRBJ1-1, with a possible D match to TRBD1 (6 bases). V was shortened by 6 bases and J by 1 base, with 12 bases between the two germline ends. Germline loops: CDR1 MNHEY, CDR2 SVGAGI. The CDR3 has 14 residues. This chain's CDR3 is CASRTGTQNTEAFL. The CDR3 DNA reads TGTGCCAGCAGGACCGGGACACAGAACACTGAAGCTTTCCTT.

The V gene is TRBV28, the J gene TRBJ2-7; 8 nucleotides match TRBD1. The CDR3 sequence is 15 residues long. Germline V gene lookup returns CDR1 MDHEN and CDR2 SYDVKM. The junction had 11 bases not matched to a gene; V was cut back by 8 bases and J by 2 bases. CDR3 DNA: TGTGCCAGCCGACCCGGGACAGGTATCACCTACGAGCAGTACTTC. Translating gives CASRPGTGITYEQYF.

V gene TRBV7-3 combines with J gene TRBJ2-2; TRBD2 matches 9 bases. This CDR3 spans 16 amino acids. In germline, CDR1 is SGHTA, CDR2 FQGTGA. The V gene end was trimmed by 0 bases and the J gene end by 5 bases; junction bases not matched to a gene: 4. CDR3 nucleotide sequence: TGTGCCAGCAGCTTAACTAGCGGGGGACCTACCGGGGAGCTGTTTTTT. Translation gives CASSLTSGGPTGELFF. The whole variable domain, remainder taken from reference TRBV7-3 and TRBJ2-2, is GAGVSQTPSNKVTEKGKYVELRCDPISGHTALYWYRQSLGQGPEFLIYFQGTGAADDSGLPNDRFFAVRPEGSVSTLKIQRTERGDSAVYLCASSLTSGGPTGELFFGEGSRLTVL.

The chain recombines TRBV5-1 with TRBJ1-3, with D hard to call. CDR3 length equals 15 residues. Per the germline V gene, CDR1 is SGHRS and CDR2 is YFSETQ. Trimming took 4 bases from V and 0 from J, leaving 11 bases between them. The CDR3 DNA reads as TGCGCCAGCAGCCCCACGGTCAACTCTGGAAACACCATATATTTT. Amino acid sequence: CASSPTVNSGNTIYF. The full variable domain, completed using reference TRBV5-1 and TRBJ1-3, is KAGVTQTPRYLIKTRGQQVTLSCSPISGHRSVSWYQQTPGQGLQFLFEYFSETQRNKGNFPGRFSGRQFSNSRSEMNVSTLELGDSALYLCASSPTVNSGNTIYFGEGSWLTVV.

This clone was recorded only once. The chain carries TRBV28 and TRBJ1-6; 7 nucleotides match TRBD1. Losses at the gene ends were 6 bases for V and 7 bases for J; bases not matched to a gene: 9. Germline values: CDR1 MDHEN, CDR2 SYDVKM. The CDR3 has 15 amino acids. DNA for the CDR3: TGTGCCAGCAGAATCGGACAGGTCGGAAATTCACCCCTCCACTTT. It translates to CASRIGQVGNSPLHF.

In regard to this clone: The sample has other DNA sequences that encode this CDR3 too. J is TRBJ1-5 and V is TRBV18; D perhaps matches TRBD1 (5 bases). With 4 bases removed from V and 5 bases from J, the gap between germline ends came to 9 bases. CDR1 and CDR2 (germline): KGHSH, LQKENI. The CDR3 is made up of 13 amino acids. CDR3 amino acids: CASSQGSDQPQHF. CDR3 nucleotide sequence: TGTGCCAGCTCACAGGGGTCGGATCAGCCCCAGCATTTT.

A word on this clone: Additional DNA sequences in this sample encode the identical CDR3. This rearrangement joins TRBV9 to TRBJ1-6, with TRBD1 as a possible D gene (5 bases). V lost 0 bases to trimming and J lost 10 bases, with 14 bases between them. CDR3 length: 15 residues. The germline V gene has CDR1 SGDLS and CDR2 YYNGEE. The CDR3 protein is CASSVAGQGNSPLHF. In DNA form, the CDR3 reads TGTGCCAGCAGCGTAGCCGGCCAGGGTAACTCACCCCTCCACTTT.

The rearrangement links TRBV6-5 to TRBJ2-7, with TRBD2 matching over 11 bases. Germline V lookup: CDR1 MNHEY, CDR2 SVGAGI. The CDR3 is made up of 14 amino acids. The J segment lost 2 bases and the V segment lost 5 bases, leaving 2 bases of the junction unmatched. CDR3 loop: CASSRLAGPYEQYF. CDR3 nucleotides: TGTGCCAGCAGTCGACTAGCGGGGCCCTACGAGCAGTACTTC.

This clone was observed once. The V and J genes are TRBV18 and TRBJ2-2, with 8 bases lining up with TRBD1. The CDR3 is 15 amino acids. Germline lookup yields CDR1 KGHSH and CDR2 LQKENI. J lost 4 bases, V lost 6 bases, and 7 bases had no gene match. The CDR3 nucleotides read TGTGCCAGCTCCTCCAGGGGGCAGAGCACCGGGGAGCTGTTTTTT. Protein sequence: CASSSRGQSTGELFF.

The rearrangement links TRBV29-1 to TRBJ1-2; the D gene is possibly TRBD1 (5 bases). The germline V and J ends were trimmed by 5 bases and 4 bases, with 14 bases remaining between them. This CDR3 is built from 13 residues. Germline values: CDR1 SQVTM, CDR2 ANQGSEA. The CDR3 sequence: CSVLEVGGYGYTF. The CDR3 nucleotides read TGCAGCGTTCTCGAGGTCGGGGGCTATGGCTACACCTTC.

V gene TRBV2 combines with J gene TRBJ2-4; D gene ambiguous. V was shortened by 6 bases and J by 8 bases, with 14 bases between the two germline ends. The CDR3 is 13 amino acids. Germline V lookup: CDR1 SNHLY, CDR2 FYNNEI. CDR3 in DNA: TGTGCCAGCAGAAAAGGCCTCGCCGACATTCAGTACTTC. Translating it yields CASRKGLADIQYF.

CDR3 protein: CASSPEPRAYSNQPQHF. The CDR3 DNA follows: TGCGCCAGCAGCCCTGAACCTAGGGCGTATAGCAATCAGCCCCAGCATTTT. The rearrangement uses TRBV5-1 and TRBJ1-5, with D unclear. Germline V gene sequence: CDR1 SGHRS, CDR2 YFSETQ. V lost 4 bases and J lost 0, with 17 bases in between. There are 17 residues in the CDR3.

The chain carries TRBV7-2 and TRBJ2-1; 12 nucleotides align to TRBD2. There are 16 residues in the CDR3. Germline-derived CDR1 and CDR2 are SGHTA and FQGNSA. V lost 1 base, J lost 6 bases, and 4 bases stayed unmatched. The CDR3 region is CASSLDASGGGNEQFF. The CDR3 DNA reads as TGTGCCAGCAGCTTAGACGCTAGCGGGGGGGGCAATGAGCAGTTCTTC.

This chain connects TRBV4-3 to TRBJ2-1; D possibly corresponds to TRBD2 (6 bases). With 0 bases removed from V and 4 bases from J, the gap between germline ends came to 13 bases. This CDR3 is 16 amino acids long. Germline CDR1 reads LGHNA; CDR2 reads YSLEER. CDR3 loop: CASSQDFMGGYNEQFF. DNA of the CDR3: TGCGCCAGCAGCCAAGATTTCATGGGGGGTTACAATGAGCAGTTCTTC.

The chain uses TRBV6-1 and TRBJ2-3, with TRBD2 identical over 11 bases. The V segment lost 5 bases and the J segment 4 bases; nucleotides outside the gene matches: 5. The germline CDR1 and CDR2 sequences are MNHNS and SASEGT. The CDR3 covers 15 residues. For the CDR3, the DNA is TGTGCCAGCAGTCTTAGCGGGGGGGGATCAGATACGCAGTATTTT. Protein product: CASSLSGGGSDTQYF.

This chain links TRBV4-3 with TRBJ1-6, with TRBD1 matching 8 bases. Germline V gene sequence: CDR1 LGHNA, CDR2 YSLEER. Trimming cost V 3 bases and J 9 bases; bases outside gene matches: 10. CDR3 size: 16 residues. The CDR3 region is CASSQGDTGGSSPLHF. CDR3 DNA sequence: TGCGCCAGCAGCCAGGGAGATACAGGGGGTAGTTCACCCCTCCACTTT.

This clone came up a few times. CDR3 bases: TGTGCCAGCAGCTGGTTGGGACAGGGGGTCAATGAGCAGTTCTTC. It specifies CASSWLGQGVNEQFF. J is TRBJ2-1 and V is TRBV5-4; 11 bases fit TRBD1. The CDR3 runs 15 residues. J gave up 6 bases and V 3 bases, and 5 bases lay outside the gene matches. The V gene's germline CDR1 is SGHNT and CDR2 YYREEE (reference sequence).

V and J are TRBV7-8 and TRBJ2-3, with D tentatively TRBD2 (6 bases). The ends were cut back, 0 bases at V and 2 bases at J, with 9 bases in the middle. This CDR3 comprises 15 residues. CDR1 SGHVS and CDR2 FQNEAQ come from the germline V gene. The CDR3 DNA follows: TGTGCCAGCAGCTTAGCGCGGGACCTCACAGATACGCAGTATTTT. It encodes CASSLARDLTDTQYF.